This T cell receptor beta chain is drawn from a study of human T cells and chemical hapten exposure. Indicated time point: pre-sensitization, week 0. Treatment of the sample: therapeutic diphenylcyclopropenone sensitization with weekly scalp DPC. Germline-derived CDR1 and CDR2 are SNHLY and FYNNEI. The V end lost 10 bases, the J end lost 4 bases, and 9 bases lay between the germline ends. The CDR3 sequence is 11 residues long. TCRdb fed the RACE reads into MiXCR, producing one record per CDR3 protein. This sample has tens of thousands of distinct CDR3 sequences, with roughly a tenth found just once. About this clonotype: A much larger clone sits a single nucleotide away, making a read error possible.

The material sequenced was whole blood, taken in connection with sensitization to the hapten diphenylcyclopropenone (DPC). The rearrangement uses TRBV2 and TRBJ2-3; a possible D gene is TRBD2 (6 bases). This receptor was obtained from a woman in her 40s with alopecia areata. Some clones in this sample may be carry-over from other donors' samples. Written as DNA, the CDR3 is TGTGCCACCCAGCGGGCAGATACGCAGTATTTT. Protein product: CATQRADTQYF.